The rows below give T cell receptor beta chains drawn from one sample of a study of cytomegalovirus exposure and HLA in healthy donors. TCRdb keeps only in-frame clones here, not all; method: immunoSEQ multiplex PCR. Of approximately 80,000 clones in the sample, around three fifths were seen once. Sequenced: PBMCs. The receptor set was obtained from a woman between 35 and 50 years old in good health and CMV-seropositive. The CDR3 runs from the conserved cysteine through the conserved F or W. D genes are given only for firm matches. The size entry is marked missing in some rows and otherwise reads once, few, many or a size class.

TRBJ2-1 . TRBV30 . TGTGCCTGGATACGGCTAGGTCCATACAATGAGCAGTTCTTC CAWIRLGPYNEQFF
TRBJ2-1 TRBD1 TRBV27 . TGTGCCAGCAGTCCACTAGACCGGGACAGGGCCCTCAGGGAGCAGTTCTTC CASSPLDRDRALREQFF
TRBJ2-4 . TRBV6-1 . TGTGCCAGCAGTGCACTAGCCACGAACATTCAGTACTTC CASSALATNIQYF
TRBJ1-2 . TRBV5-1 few TGCGCCAGCAGCTTGGAGGTCGGGGGGACCTATGGCTACACCTTC CASSLEVGGTYGYTF
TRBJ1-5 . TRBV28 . TGTGCCAGCAGTTTAGGGCAGTCTAATCAGCCCCAGCATTTT CASSLGQSNQPQHF
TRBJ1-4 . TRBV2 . TGTGCCAGCAGTGCGAGGAGTAATGAAAAACTGTTTTTT CASSARSNEKLFF
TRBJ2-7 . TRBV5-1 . TGCGCCAGCAGCCCAGACAGGCCCTACGAGCAGTACTTC CASSPDRPYEQYF
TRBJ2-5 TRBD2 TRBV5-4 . TGTGCCAGCAGCCCCGGACTAGCGGGAAGGGAGACCCAGTACTTC CASSPGLAGRETQYF
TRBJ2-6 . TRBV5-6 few TGTGCCAGCAGCTTGGAGCCGGGACTCTCTGGGGCCAACGTCCTGACTTTC CASSLEPGLSGANVLTF
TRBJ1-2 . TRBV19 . TGTGCCAGTAGTACCTTGGAGGGGAGGGTGAATGGCTACACCTTC CASSTLEGRVNGYTF
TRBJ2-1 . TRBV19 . TGTGCCAGTAGTATTGAAATAGCCCCCTACAATGAGCAGTTCTTC CASSIEIAPYNEQFF
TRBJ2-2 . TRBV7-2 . TGTGCCAGCAGCTTATATATGCTACTTAACACCGGGGAGCTGTTTTTT CASSLYMLLNTGELFF
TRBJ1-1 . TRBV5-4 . TGTGCCAGCAGCTCGTTTAAAAGGGACATGAACACTGAAGCTTTCTTT CASSSFKRDMNTEAFF
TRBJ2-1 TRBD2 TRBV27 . TGTGCCAGCAGTTATGGGGGACTAGCCGAATCCTACAATGAGCAGTTCTTC CASSYGGLAESYNEQFF
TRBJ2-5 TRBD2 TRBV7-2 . TGTGCCAGCAGCCCGGGAGGGGTAAAAGAGACCCAGTACTTC CASSPGGVKETQYF
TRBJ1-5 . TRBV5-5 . TGTGCCAGCAGCTTGGACTGGAGGAATCAGCCCCAGCATTTT CASSLDWRNQPQHF
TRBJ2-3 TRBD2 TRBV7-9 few TGTGCCAGCAGCTTGGGTATCGGGAGGCCCGACACAGATACGCAGTATTTT CASSLGIGRPDTDTQYF
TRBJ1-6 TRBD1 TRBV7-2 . TGTGCCAGCACCAAGTTACAGGGGAAGAATTCACCCCTCCACTTT CASTKLQGKNSPLHF
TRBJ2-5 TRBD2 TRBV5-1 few TGCGCCAGCACCCCTACTAGCGGCCAAGAGACCCAGTACTTC CASTPTSGQETQYF
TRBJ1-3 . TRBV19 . TGTGCCAGTAGGTCCTCCGGAGCAGGGAAAGTCCTGAAAAACACCATATATTTT CASRSSGAGKVLKNTIYF
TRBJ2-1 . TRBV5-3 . TGTGCCAGAAGCGCGATTGCTTTAGGGGATGGGGAGTTCTTC CARSAIALGDGEFF
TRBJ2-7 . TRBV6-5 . TGTGCCAGCAGCCGGACGCCGGGATACGAGCAGCACTTC CASSRTPGYEQHF
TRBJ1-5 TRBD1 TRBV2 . TGTGCCAGCAGTGCAGGGGACAGGGGTAATCAGCCCCAGCATTTT CASSAGDRGNQPQHF
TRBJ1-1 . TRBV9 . TGTGCCAGCAGCCCAGAGGGTTTTACTGAAGCTTTCTTT CASSPEGFTEAFF
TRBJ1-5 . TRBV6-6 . TGTGCCAGCAGCCCCGGGGGGCATAATCAGCCCCAGCATTTT CASSPGGHNQPQHF
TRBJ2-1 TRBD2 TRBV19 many TGTGCCAGTAGCCCTGGACTAGCATACAATGAGCAGTTCTTC CASSPGLAYNEQFF
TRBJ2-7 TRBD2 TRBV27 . TGTGCCAGCAGTTTTTTAGGACTAGCGGGAGCCTACGAGCAGTACTTC CASSFLGLAGAYEQYF
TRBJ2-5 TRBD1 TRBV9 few TGTGCCAGCAGCCCCCGACAGGGGGAGACCCAGTACTTC CASSPRQGETQYF
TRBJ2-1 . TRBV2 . TGTGCCAGCAGTGATGACTATTCCTACAATGAGCAGTTCTTC CASSDDYSYNEQFF
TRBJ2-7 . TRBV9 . TGTGCCAGCAGCCTCCGGGAGGGGGCCATATACGAGCAGTACTTC CASSLREGAIYEQYF
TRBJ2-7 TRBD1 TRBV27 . TGTGCCAGCAGTTTACCTCCACGGACAGGGACGTATCACGAGCAGTACTTC CASSLPPRTGTYHEQYF
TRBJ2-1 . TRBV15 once TGTGCCACCAGCAGAGATTTTGGCCGATACAATGAGCAGTTCTTC CATSRDFGRYNEQFF
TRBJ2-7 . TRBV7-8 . TGTGCCAGCAGCGGCGGGGTCTCCTACGAGCAGTACTTC CASSGGVSYEQYF
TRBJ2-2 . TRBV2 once TGTGCCAGCACAGGGGGGCTAGCCGGGACCGGGGAGCTGTTTTTT CASTGGLAGTGELFF
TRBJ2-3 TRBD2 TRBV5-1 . TGCGCCAGCAGCCCCGGACTAGCGGGAGTAACAGATACGCAGTATTTT CASSPGLAGVTDTQYF
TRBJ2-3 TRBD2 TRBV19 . TGTGCCAGTAGTATCGGCCGGGGGGGCACAGATACGCAGTATTTT CASSIGRGGTDTQYF
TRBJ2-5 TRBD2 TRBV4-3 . TGCGCCAGCAGCGTACGAGCAGGACTAGCGGGGCGCAAAGAGACCCAGTACTTC CASSVRAGLAGRKETQYF
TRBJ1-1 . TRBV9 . TGTGCCAGCAATCAGGATGACAGGCTCAACACTGAAGCTTTCTTT CASNQDDRLNTEAFF
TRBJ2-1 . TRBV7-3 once TGTGCCAGCAGCGCAACGGGAGCTCCAAGCTCCTACAATGAGCAGTTCTTC CASSATGAPSSYNEQFF
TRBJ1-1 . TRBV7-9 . TGTTCCAGCAGCCCAAGCCAGGGGGAAGCTTTCTTT CSSSPSQGEAFF
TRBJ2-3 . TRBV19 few TGTGCTACTAGTATAGATGGAGGCTTCGCACATGATACGCAGTATTTT CATSIDGGFAHDTQYF
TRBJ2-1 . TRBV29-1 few TGCAGCGTTGAGTCTACAGGGATGTCCTACAATGAGCAGTTCTTC CSVESTGMSYNEQFF
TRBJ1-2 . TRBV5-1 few TGCGCCAGCAGCTTGGATGGGGGCCTCAAAAACTATGGCTACACCTTC CASSLDGGLKNYGYTF
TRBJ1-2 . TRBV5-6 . TGTGCCAGCAGCTTAACAGGGCGGGGCTACACCTTC CASSLTGRGYTF
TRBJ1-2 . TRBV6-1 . TGTGCCAGCAGTGGAACAGAGAACTATGGCTACACCTTC CASSGTENYGYTF
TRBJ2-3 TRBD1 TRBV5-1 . TGCGCCAGCAGCCCGGGACAGGCCACAGATACGCAGTATTTT CASSPGQATDTQYF
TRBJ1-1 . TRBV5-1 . TGCGCCAGCAGCTTTATTCCGGGACAACTGAACACTGAAGCTTTCTTT CASSFIPGQLNTEAFF
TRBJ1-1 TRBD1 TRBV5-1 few TGCGCCAGCAGCGCACACTACAGGGGTCGGGACACTGAAGCTTTCTTT CASSAHYRGRDTEAFF
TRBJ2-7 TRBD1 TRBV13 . TGTGCCAGCAGTCGACAGGGGGCCTACGAGCAGTACTTC CASSRQGAYEQYF
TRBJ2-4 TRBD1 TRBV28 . TGTGCCAGCAGTAAACAGGGGCAGGGTATCAACATTCAGTACTTC CASSKQGQGINIQYF
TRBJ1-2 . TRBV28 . TGTGCCAGCAGTTTATCGCACAATAACTATGGCTACACCTTC CASSLSHNNYGYTF
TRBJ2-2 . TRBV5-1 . TGCGCCAGCAGCCGGGGGGCTAACACCGGGGAGCTGTTTTTT CASSRGANTGELFF
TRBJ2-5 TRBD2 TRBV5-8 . TGTGCCAGCAGCTTGGCCTATGGGACTAGCGGGAGTAAAGAGACCCAGTACTTC CASSLAYGTSGSKETQYF
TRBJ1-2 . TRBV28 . TGTGCCAGCAGTTTAAGCGGGGCCGGGGGTTATGGCTACACCTTC CASSLSGAGGYGYTF
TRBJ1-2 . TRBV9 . TGTGCCAGCAGCGTAGCTGGAGGTGGCTACACCTTC CASSVAGGGYTF